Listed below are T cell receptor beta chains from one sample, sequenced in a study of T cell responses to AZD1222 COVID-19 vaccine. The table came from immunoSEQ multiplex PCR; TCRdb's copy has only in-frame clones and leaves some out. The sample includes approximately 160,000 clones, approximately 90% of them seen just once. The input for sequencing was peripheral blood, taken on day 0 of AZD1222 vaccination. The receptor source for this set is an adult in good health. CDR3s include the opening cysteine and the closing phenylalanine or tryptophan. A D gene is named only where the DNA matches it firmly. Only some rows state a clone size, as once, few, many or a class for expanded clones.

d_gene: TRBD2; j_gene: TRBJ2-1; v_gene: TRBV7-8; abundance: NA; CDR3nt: TGTGCCAGCAGCTTAGTTGGAGTCCCCGTTAGCGGGCTATCCAATGAGCAGTTCTTC; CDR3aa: CASSLVGVPVSGLSNEQFF
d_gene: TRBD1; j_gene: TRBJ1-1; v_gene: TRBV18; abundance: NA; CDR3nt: TGTGCCAGCTCACCAGTAGGGACAGGGCTTAACACTGAAGCTTTCTTT; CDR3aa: CASSPVGTGLNTEAFF
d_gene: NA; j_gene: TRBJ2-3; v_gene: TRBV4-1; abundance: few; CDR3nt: TGCGCCAGCAGCCAAGTTCTCGGACAGTTCACAGATACGCAGTATTTT; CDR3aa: CASSQVLGQFTDTQYF
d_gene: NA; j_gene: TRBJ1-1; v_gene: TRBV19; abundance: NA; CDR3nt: TGTGCCAGTATCAGATCCTACAGCACGAACACTGAAGCTTTCTTT; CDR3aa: CASIRSYSTNTEAFF
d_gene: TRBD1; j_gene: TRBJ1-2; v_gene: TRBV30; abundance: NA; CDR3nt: TGTGCCTGGAGCCGAGACAGGGGTGGCTACACCTTC; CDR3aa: CAWSRDRGGYTF
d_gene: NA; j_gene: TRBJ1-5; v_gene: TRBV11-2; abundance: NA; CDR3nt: TGTGCCAGCAGCTTAGGCGTGGGGGCGGAGGGCCATCAGCCCCAGCATTTT; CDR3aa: CASSLGVGAEGHQPQHF
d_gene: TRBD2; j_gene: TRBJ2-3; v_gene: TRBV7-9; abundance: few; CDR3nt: TGTGCCAGCAGCCCGTATGCGGGAGGCACAGATACGCAGTATTTT; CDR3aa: CASSPYAGGTDTQYF
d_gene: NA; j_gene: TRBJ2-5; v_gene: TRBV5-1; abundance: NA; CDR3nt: TGCGCCAGCTCCATGCGGGGGACACACCAAGAGACCCAGTACTTC; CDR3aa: CASSMRGTHQETQYF
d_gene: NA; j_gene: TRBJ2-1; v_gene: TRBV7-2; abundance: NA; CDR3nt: TGTGCCAGCAAACCGAGATGGGGGGACAATGAGCAGTTCTTC; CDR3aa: CASKPRWGDNEQFF
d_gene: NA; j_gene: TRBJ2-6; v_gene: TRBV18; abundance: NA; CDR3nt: TGTGCCAGCTCACTTGCGTCCGGGAAGGGGGCCAACGTCCTGACTTTC; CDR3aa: CASSLASGKGANVLTF
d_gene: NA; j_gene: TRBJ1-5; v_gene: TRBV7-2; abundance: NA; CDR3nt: TGTGCCAGCAGCTTAGTATATGGCGGGGGGCCCCAGCATTTT; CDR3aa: CASSLVYGGGPQHF
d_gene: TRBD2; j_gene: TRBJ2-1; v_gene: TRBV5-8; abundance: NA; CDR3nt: TGTGCCAGCAGCTCGGTAGCGGGAGGGAGAGATGAGCAGTTCTTC; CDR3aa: CASSSVAGGRDEQFF
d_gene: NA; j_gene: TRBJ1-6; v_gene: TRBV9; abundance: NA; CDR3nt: TGTGCCAGCAGCGTAGACGCGGGGGGCGGTTCACCCCTCCACTTT; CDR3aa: CASSVDAGGGSPLHF
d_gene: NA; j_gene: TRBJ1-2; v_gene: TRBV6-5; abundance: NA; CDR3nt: TGTGCCAGCAGTTACGCACAGCGATTGGGGGGCTACACCTTC; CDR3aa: CASSYAQRLGGYTF
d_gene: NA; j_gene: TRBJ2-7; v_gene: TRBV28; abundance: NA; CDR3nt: TGTGCCAGCAGTTCTCTGGGGACACTTGGTAACCCACTCTACGAGCAGTACTTC; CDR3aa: CASSSLGTLGNPLYEQYF
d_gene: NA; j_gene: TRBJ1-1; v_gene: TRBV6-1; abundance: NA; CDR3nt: TGTGCCAGCAGTGAAGGGGAAGAGGACACTGAAGCTTTCTTT; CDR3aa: CASSEGEEDTEAFF
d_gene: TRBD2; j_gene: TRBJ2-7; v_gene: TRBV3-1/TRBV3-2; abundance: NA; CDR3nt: TGTGCCAGCAGCCTTTTGGCGGGAGGGCCCTACGAGCAGTACTTC; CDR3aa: CASSLLAGGPYEQYF
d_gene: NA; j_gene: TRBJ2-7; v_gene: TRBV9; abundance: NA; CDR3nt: TGTGCCAGCAGCGCCGGTATTGAGTCCGAGCAGTACTTC; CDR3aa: CASSAGIESEQYF
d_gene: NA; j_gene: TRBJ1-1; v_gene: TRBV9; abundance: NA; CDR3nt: TGTGCCAGCAGCCTAGGACTCTCGAACACTGAAGCTTTCTTT; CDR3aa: CASSLGLSNTEAFF
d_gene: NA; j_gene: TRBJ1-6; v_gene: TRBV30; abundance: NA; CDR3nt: TGTGCCTGGGGCCCCGACAGGTTGGTGGGTTCACCCCTCCACTTT; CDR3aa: CAWGPDRLVGSPLHF
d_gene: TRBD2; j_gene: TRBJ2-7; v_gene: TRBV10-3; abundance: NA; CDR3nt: TGTGCCATCAGAGGGGTAGCGGGAAGGGAGCAGTACTTC; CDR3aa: CAIRGVAGREQYF
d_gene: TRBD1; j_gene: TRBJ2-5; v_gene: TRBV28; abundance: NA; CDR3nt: TGTGCCAGCAGTTCCCTACAGGGGCAGGTACAAGAGACCCAGTACTTC; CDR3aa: CASSSLQGQVQETQYF
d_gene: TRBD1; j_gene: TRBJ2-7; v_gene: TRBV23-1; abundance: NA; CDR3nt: TGCGCCAGCAGTCACGCAAAACAGGGGAGCTCCTACGAGCAGTACTTC; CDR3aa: CASSHAKQGSSYEQYF
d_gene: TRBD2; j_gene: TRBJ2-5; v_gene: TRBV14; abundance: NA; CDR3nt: TGTGCCAGCAGCCCCAGACTAGCGGGAGGGCTGAGAGAGACCCAGTACTTC; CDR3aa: CASSPRLAGGLRETQYF
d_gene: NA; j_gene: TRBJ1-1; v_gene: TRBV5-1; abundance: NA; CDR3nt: TGCGCCAGCAGAGCGACCACAGAGAACACTGAAGCTTTCTTT; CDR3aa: CASRATTENTEAFF
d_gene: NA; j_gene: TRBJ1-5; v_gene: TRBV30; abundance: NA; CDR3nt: TGTGCCTGGAGTGTATATGGGCAGCCCCAGCATTTT; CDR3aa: CAWSVYGQPQHF
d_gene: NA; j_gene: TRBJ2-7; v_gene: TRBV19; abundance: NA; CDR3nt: TGTGCCAGTAGTGACTTCCACGAGCAGTACTTC; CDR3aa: CASSDFHEQYF
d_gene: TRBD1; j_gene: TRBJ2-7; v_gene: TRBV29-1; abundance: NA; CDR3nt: TGCAGCGTTGAATCGGGACAGGGTGTAGGCTACGAGCAGTACTTC; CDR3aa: CSVESGQGVGYEQYF
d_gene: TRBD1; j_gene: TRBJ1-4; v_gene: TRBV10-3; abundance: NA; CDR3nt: TGTGCCATCAGTGAGTGGGGTATAACAGGGGCAACTAATGAAAAACTGTTTTTT; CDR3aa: CAISEWGITGATNEKLFF
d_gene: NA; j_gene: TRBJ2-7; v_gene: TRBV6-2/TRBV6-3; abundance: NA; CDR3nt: TGTGCCAGCAGCCACAGGGTCTACGAGCAGTACTTC; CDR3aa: CASSHRVYEQYF
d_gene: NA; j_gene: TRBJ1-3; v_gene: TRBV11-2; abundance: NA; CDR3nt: TGTGCCAGCCCCCATTGGGCCGGAGAGGGAAACACCATATATTTT; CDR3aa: CASPHWAGEGNTIYF
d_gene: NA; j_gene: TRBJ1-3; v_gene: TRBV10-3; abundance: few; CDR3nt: TGTTCCACTTCCTCTGGAAACACCATATATTTT; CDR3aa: CSTSSGNTIYF
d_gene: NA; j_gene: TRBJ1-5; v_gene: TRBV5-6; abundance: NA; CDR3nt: TGTGCCAGCAGCGCCAGCCGGGGCGGGGAAGGCAATCAGCCCCAGCATTTT; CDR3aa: CASSASRGGEGNQPQHF
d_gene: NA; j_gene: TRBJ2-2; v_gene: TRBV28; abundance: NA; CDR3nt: TGTGCCAGCAGTAACCTAGGACACGGGGTTTCCGGGGAGCTGTTTTTT; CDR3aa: CASSNLGHGVSGELFF
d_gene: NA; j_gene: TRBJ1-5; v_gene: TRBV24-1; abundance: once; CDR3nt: TGTGCCACCACCTTTAGCAATCAGCCCCAGCATTTT; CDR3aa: CATTFSNQPQHF
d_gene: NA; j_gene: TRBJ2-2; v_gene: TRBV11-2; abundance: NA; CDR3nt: TGTGCCAGCAGCTTAATGGGCAGGCGAAACACCGGGGAGCTGTTTTTT; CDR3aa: CASSLMGRRNTGELFF
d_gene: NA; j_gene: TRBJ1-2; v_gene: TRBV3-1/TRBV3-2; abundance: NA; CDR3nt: TGTGCCAGCAGCCAAGAACCCTATGGCTACACCTTC; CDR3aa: CASSQEPYGYTF
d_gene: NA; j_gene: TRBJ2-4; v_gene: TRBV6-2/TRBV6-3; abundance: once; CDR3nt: TGTGCCAGCAGTCGCTTCAGGGGACTAGCCAAAAACATTCAGTACTTC; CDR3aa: CASSRFRGLAKNIQYF
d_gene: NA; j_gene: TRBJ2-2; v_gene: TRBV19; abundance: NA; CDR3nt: TGTGCCAGTAGTATAGAACCGTTGCGGGGCGGCCGGACCGGGGAGCTGTTTTTT; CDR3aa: CASSIEPLRGGRTGELFF
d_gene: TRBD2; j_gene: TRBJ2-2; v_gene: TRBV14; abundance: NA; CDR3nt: TGTGCCAGCAGCCGACTTAGCGGGGCCGGGGAGCTGTTTTTT; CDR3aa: CASSRLSGAGELFF
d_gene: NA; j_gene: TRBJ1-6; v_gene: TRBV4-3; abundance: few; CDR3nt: TGCGCCAGCAGCCAAGATCTGGGGAGGGGCGGTTCACCCCTCCACTTT; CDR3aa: CASSQDLGRGGSPLHF
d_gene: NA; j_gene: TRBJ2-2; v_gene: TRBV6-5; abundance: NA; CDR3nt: TGTGCCAGCAGCCCCAGGGCCGGGGAGCTGTTTTTT; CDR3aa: CASSPRAGELFF
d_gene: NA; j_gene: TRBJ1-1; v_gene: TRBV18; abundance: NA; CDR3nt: TGTGCCAGCTCAGCCGTGAACACTGAAGCTTTCTTT; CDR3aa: CASSAVNTEAFF
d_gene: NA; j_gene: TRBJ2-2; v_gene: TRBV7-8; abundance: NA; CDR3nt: TGTGCCAGCAGCCAAACCGGGGAGCTGTTTTTT; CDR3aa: CASSQTGELFF
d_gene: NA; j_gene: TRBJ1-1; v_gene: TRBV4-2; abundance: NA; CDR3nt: TGTGCCAGCAGCCACGGGGGGAACACTGAAGCTTTCTTT; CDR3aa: CASSHGGNTEAFF
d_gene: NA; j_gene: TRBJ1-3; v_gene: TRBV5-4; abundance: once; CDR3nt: TGTGCCAGCAGCTTGGACCCGGGTGGAAACACCATATATTTT; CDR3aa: CASSLDPGGNTIYF
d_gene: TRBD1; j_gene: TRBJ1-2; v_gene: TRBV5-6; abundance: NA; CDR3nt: TGTGCCAGCAGCTGGGTGGACAGGGTAAACGCTTATGGCTACACCTTC; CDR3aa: CASSWVDRVNAYGYTF
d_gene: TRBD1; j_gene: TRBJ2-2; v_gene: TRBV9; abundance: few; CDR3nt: TGTGCCAGCAACCCCCGGGACAGGGGGCGAGCCGGGGAGCTGTTTTTT; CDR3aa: CASNPRDRGRAGELFF